This TCR beta chain was recovered during a study of blood T cell repertoires in COVID-19. The germline CDR1 and CDR2 sequences are KGHDR and SFDVKD. The V end lost 4 bases, the J end lost 0 bases, and 7 bases lay between the germline ends. The CDR3 covers 14 residues. Produced via immunoSEQ multiplex PCR; TCRdb's table is partial and in-frame only. This table has about 200,000 clones, 70% to 90% appearing once. The V call is TRBV24-1, the J call TRBJ2-3; tentative D call: TRBD2 (6 bases). The sample was peripheral blood. The sequence was collected from an elderly woman with acute or convalescent COVID-19. Here the CDR3 reads CATSEGGSTDTQYF. For the CDR3, the DNA is TGTGCCACCAGTGAGGGGGGAAGCACAGATACGCAGTATTTT.